Detailed here is one TCR beta chain. These data come from a study of blood T cell repertoires in COVID-19. Study in general: From T cells, B-cell-depleted T cells, or PBMCs came the material, which was cDNA or gDNA.

CDR1 is KGHDR, CDR2 SFDVKD, per germline. Losses at the gene ends were 6 bases for V and 5 bases for J; bases not matched to a gene: 6. The CDR3 loop spans 14 amino acids. The data were produced by immunoSEQ multiplex PCR, yet TCRdb's version contains in-frame clones alone and is incomplete. The sample lists over 600,000 clones; around 90% were seen once. The sequence was obtained from a young woman with acute or convalescent COVID-19. The specimen sequenced was peripheral blood. The chain employs TRBV24-1 and TRBJ1-2; 9 nucleotides line up with TRBD1. CDR3 sequence: CATSPGQGSYGYTF. In nucleotides, the CDR3 is TGTGCCACCAGTCCGGGACAGGGATCATATGGCTACACCTTC.